This entry is about one T cell receptor (beta chain). Its target is unknown. This record belongs to a study of shared clonotypes between healthy human individuals. Findings and caveats of the study: Donor clonotype sharing was expected to depend on sequencing depth.

This table comes from immunoSEQ multiplex PCR, and its TCRdb copy is limited to in-frame clones, with some not included. This sample has a few hundred thousand clones, with about 96% found just once. Per germline, CDR1 SGHRS and CDR2 YFSETQ. The J segment lost 2 bases and the V segment lost 6 bases, leaving 6 bases of the junction unmatched. CDR3 size: 14 residues. The rearrangement uses TRBV5-1 and TRBJ2-7; 9 positions match TRBD2. The sequenced sample was naive CD4+ T cells sorted from blood. As for subset: CD45RA+ positively selected. The receptor was derived from a woman aged 25 to 39 in good health. The CDR3: CASTPGLATYEQYF. As DNA, the CDR3 is TGCGCCAGCACCCCGGGACTAGCAACCTACGAGCAGTACTTC.